These T cell receptor beta chains were read from a single sample in a study of blood T cell repertoires in COVID-19. TCRdb's table, derived via immunoSEQ multiplex PCR, lists solely in-frame clones and lacks some. Among around 240,000 clones listed, roughly four fifths were seen once. Material: peripheral blood. All receptors come from a woman aged 45-59 years with acute or convalescent COVID-19. CDR3s include the opening cysteine and the closing phenylalanine or tryptophan. The D gene is left open where the match is weak. Expanded clones get a size class; other rows say once, few or many, or leave the size out.

TRBJ1-2	14	TRBD1	-	TRBV3-1/TRBV3-2	CASSLGQGRNGYTF	TGTGCCAGCAGCCTTGGACAGGGAAGGAATGGCTACACCTTC
TRBJ2-3	15	TRBD2	-	TRBV7-3	CASSGTSGGADTQYF	TGTGCCAGCAGCGGGACTAGCGGGGGGGCGGATACGCAGTATTTT
TRBJ2-7	15	TRBD2	-	TRBV19	CASSRGLAGGYEQYF	TGTGCCAGTAGCCGAGGACTAGCGGGAGGTTACGAGCAGTACTTC
TRBJ1-5	14	-	-	TRBV6-5	CASSSGQSNQPQHF	TGTGCCAGCAGTTCTGGACAGTCCAATCAGCCCCAGCATTTT
TRBJ1-6	14	-	-	TRBV10-3	CAISQQGTNSPLHF	TGTGCCATCAGCCAACAGGGAACGAATTCACCCCTCCACTTT
TRBJ2-5	12	-	-	TRBV6-5	CASSPDFETQYF	TGTGCCAGCAGTCCGGACTTCGAGACCCAGTACTTC
TRBJ2-3	16	-	-	TRBV14	CASSQGVARRTDTQYF	TGTGCCAGCAGCCAAGGGGTAGCTCGCCGCACAGATACGCAGTATTTT
TRBJ2-5	16	-	-	TRBV3-1/TRBV3-2	CASGGRAWRREETQYF	TGTGCCAGCGGGGGCCGGGCTTGGAGGCGGGAAGAGACCCAGTACTTC
TRBJ2-7	16	TRBD1	-	TRBV9	CASSVGWDRALYEQYF	TGTGCCAGCAGCGTAGGATGGGACAGGGCCCTCTACGAGCAGTACTTC
TRBJ1-1	17	TRBD1	-	TRBV5-1	CASSASAGTGLNTEAFF	TGCGCCAGCAGCGCTTCCGCCGGGACAGGATTGAACACTGAAGCTTTCTTT
TRBJ1-4	13	-	-	TRBV2	CASSGLGYEKLFF	TGTGCCAGCAGTGGACTGGGTTACGAAAAACTGTTTTTT
TRBJ2-7	15	TRBD1	-	TRBV7-9	CASSFGQGAGNEQYF	TGTGCCAGCAGCTTTGGACAGGGGGCCGGCAACGAGCAGTACTTC
TRBJ2-2	16	TRBD2	-	TRBV2	CASSDLRGGWTGELFF	TGTGCCAGCAGTGACCTGCGGGGGGGATGGACCGGGGAGCTGTTTTTT
TRBJ2-7	16	TRBD1	few	TRBV25-1	CASSWTGKTPPYEQYF	TGTGCCAGCAGTTGGACAGGGAAGACCCCTCCCTACGAGCAGTACTTC
TRBJ2-7	13	TRBD1	once	TRBV9	CASSRTGGGGQYF	TGTGCCAGCTCCCGGACAGGGGGCGGGGGGCAGTACTTC
TRBJ2-7	15	TRBD2	-	TRBV28	CASSYRSGGANEQYF	TGTGCCAGCAGCTACCGTAGCGGGGGGGCTAACGAGCAGTACTTC
TRBJ1-6	18	TRBD1	once	TRBV7-9	CASSLRQGAFPRNSPLHF	TGTGCCAGCAGCCTCAGACAGGGGGCTTTCCCTCGAAATTCACCCCTCCACTTT
TRBJ2-5	15	-	-	TRBV3-1/TRBV3-2	CASSQVTQGSETQYF	TGTGCCAGCAGCCAAGTCACTCAGGGGTCGGAGACCCAGTACTTC
TRBJ2-5	13	-	-	TRBV5-1	CASSVSGGSAQYF	TGCGCCAGCAGCGTCTCAGGAGGATCGGCCCAGTACTTC